The 31 T cell receptor beta chains in this list originate from one sample, sequenced in a study of tumor-infiltrating lymphocytes in oesophageal squamous cell carcinoma. TCRdb re-called the PCR reads with MiXCR, one entry per CDR3 protein. The table includes approximately 12,000 distinct CDR3 sequences, over 50% detected once. Sequencing input: esophageal tumor tissue. The source of these receptors is a female donor with esophageal squamous cell carcinoma.

The CDR3 DNA reads TGTGCCAGCAGTACACAGGGGGCGAGTAGCCACGAGCAGTACTTC. Residues: CASSTQGASSHEQYF. V is TRBV12-3 or TRBV12-4 and J is TRBJ2-5, with 9 bases that match TRBD1. The J call may be mistaken, given a closer DNA end match to TRBJ2-7. The CDR3 runs 15 residues.

The CDR3 here is CATSDGARGSSYNEQFF. The CDR3, as DNA: TGTGCCACCAGTGATGGGGCTCGCGGGAGCTCCTACAATGAGCAGTTCTTC. The rearrangement uses TRBV24-1 and TRBJ2-1; 7 bases line up with TRBD2. This CDR3 comprises 17 residues. The germline V gene has CDR1 KGHDR and CDR2 SFDVKD. V was pared by 3 bases and J by 0 bases, with 7 bases of the junction left unmatched.

The rearrangement uses TRBV7-2 and TRBJ2-3; D perhaps matches TRBD2 (6 bases). Trimming left V 5 bases short and J 0 bases short, with 15 bases between. This CDR3 spans 16 amino acids. Germline CDR1 reads SGHTA; CDR2 reads FQGNSA. CDR3 protein: CASSNNGRLSTDTQYF. For the CDR3, the DNA is TGTGCCAGCAGCAATAATGGGAGGTTGAGCACAGATACGCAGTATTTT.

The chain couples TRBV7-9 to TRBJ2-3, with D perhaps matching TRBD1 (6 bases). The DNA end is a closer match to TRBJ1-1, so the J assignment may be wrong. CDR1 and CDR2 (germline): SEHNR, FQNEAQ (reference sequence). This CDR3 region has 15 residues. This CDR3 is CASSLAGGLNTEAFF. The DNA of the CDR3 is TGTGCCAGCAGCTTAGCCGGGGGGCTGAACACTGAAGCTTTCTTT.

The table lists this clonotype with many counts. The chain combines TRBV28 with TRBJ2-7; D is unclear. The CDR3 has 13 residues. Between the trimmed V and J ends, which lost 7 bases and 3 bases, there was a span of 13 bases. Germline V lookup: CDR1 MDHEN, CDR2 SYDVKM. CDR3 DNA sequence: TGTGCCAGCATCCCCAGCGCCGGCTACGAGCAGTACTTC. Translation gives CASIPSAGYEQYF. Variable domain in full (rest from reference TRBV28 and TRBJ2-7): DVKVTQSSRYLVKRTGEKVFLECVQDMDHENMFWYRQDPGLGLRLIYFSYDVKMKEKGDIPEGYSVSREKKERFSLILESASTNQTSMYLCASIPSAGYEQYFGPGTRLTVT.

This clonotype was picked up one time. The chain links TRBV6-1 to TRBJ1-2, with a weak D call TRBD1 (5 bases). The germline gives CDR1 MNHNS, CDR2 SASEGT. Trimming removed 8 bases at V and 5 bases at J, with 12 bases between. There are 12 residues in the CDR3. DNA of the CDR3: TGTGCCAGCCAAGGTCAGGGATATGGCTACACCTTC. Protein: CASQGQGYGYTF.

The chain uses TRBV7-6 and TRBJ2-7; D may be TRBD2 (5 bases). Germline V gene sequence: CDR1 SGHVS, CDR2 FNYEAQ. Trimming cost V 3 bases and J 3 bases, with 12 bases left between them. The CDR3 has 14 amino acids. The CDR3 bases are TGTGCCAGCAGCTTGGAGGACGGATTCTACGAGCAGTACTTC. Translated, it gives CASSLEDGFYEQYF.

The V call is TRBV7-9, the J call TRBJ2-6, with D hard to call. With 5 bases removed from V and 2 bases from J, the gap between germline ends came to 10 bases. The CDR3 contains 15 residues. The V gene's germline CDR1 is SEHNR and CDR2 FQNEAQ (reference sequence). CDR3 protein: CASSTSLPGANVLTF. The CDR3 DNA follows: TGTGCCAGCAGCACCAGTTTACCTGGGGCCAACGTCCTGACTTTC. Full variable domain (rest looked up from reference TRBV7-9 and TRBJ2-6): DTGVSQNPRHKITKRGQNVTFRCDPISEHNRLYWYRQTLGQGPEFLTYFQNEAQLEKSRLLSDRFSAERPKGSFSTLEIQRTEQGDSAMYLCASSTSLPGANVLTFGAGSRLTVL.

The rearrangement links TRBV6-1 to TRBJ2-5, with a tentative D call TRBD2 (6 bases). The J call may be in error: the DNA end matches TRBJ2-7 better. Per germline, CDR1 MNHNS and CDR2 SASEGT. The CDR3 is made up of 14 amino acids. Here the CDR3 reads CASSPGLYSYEQYF. The DNA for the CDR3 is TGTGCCAGCAGTCCGGGACTGTACTCCTACGAGCAGTACTTC.

The CDR3 nucleotides are TGTGCCATCAGTGATTTGGGGGCGGGTACCGGTAATGAGCAGTTCTTC. Amino acid sequence: CAISDLGAGTGNEQFF. The chain uses TRBV10-3 and TRBJ2-1; perhaps TRBD1 as D (6 bases). Germline CDR1 ENHRY, CDR2 SYGVKD. CDR3 length: 16 residues. V lost 3 bases, J lost 7 bases, and 19 bases lay in between.

This clonotype occurred a few times. The CDR3 DNA is TGTGCCAGCACGGGGGGGGCCTACAATGAGCAGTTCTTC. This sequence encodes CASTGGAYNEQFF. This rearrangement joins TRBV6-6 to TRBJ2-1, with 8 bases matching TRBD2. Germline V lookup: CDR1 MNHNY, CDR2 SVGAGI (reference sequence). The CDR3 spans 13 residues. Trimming removed 7 bases from V and 2 bases from J; junction bases left unmatched: 1.

This clonotype was detected a few times. V is TRBV2 and J is TRBJ1-1; D possibly corresponds to TRBD1 (5 bases). The CDR3 spans 14 residues. Trimming took off 0 bases at V and 6 bases at J, with 11 bases between the two ends. In germline, CDR1 is SNHLY, CDR2 FYNNEI. CDR3 region: CASSEAVMGAEAFF. In DNA form, the CDR3 reads TGTGCCAGCAGTGAAGCGGTGATGGGGGCTGAAGCTTTCTTT. Supplemented by reference TRBV2 and TRBJ1-1, the full variable domain reads EPEVTQTPSHQVTQMGQEVILRCVPISNHLYFYWYRQILGQKVEFLVSFYNNEISEKSEIFDDQFSVERPDGSNFTLKIRSTKLEDSAMYFCASSEAVMGAEAFFGQGTRLTVV.

V is TRBV7-8 and J is TRBJ2-5, with TRBD1 matching over 7 bases. The assigned J gene may be wrong: the sequence end matches TRBJ2-1 better. Germline V gives CDR1 SGHVS, CDR2 FQNEAQ. The CDR3 contains 15 residues. Written as DNA, the CDR3 is TGTGCCAGCAGCCCAAGACAGGGTCCCTCCTACGAGCAGTTCTTC. This translates into CASSPRQGPSYEQFF.

CDR3 DNA: TGTGCCAGCAGTGAAGCGCTAAGGTTAGAGACCCAGTTCTTC. Residues: CASSEALRLETQFF. V usage is TRBV6-1 and J usage is TRBJ2-1, with no clear D. Germline V gene lookup returns CDR1 MNHNS and CDR2 SASEGT. The CDR3 extends over 14 amino acids. Trimming left V 0 bases short and J 13 bases short, with 16 bases between.

This rearrangement joins TRBV7-2 to TRBJ2-1; a possible D gene is TRBD1 (6 bases). Gene TRBJ2-7 matches the end of the DNA better, so the J call may be wrong. This CDR3 region has 14 residues. The V gene's germline CDR1 is SGHTA and CDR2 FQGNSA. The CDR3 loop reads CACGENTGMYEQYF. The CDR3 nucleotides read TGTGCCTGCGGCGAAAATACAGGGATGTACGAGCAGTACTTC.

A single count supports this clonotype. The chain links TRBV11-3 to TRBJ2-6; D call uncertain. The J call may be faulty, since TRBJ2-5 better matches the DNA end. The CDR3 loop spans 15 amino acids. Germline CDR1 reads SGHNT; CDR2 reads YENEEA. This CDR3 reads CASSLVKRCQETQYF. CDR3 nucleotides: TGTGCCAGCAGCTTAGTTAAGCGTTGTCAAGAGACCCAGTACTTC.

The chain combines TRBV6-1 with TRBJ2-6; 7 nucleotides line up with TRBD1. Gene TRBJ2-7 matches the end of the DNA better, so the J call may be wrong. The V gene's germline CDR1 is MNHNS and CDR2 SASEGT. This CDR3 contains 14 residues. The DNA of the CDR3 is TGTGCCAGCAGCTCCCGGGACAGTGATGGAGAGCAGTACTTC. It translates to CASSSRDSDGEQYF.

The CDR3 protein is CASSTQGGNEQYF. The CDR3 DNA reads TGTGCCAGCAGTACACAGGGAGGGAATGAGCAGTACTTC. This chain uses TRBV2 with TRBJ2-5; weak D call: TRBD2 (7 bases). The germline V gene encodes CDR1 SNHLY and CDR2 FYNNEI. V was pared by 5 bases and J by 11 bases, with 18 bases between. The CDR3 spans 13 residues.

In its sample, this clonotype is medium-sized. This chain links TRBV7-2 with TRBJ2-7, with 7 bases fitting TRBD2. From germline, CDR1 is SGHTA and CDR2 FQGNSA. The CDR3 covers 16 residues. The trim removed 1 base at V and 2 bases at J, leaving 8 bases unmatched. CDR3 residues: CASSLGQAGLPYEQYF. CDR3 in DNA: TGTGCCAGCAGCTTAGGACAAGCGGGATTACCCTACGAGCAGTACTTC.

In its sample, this clonotype was seen many times. This rearrangement joins TRBV27 to TRBJ2-3; TRBD2 is a possible D gene (6 bases). Germline assignment: CDR1 MNHEY and CDR2 SMNVEV (reference sequence). CDR3 length: 16 residues. Deletions cut 2 bases from V and 9 bases from J, with 21 bases between. CDR3 nucleotides: TGTGCCAGCAGTTTAGGCGGGCTAGCGATGGGGCTGACGCAGTATTTT. Translation gives CASSLGGLAMGLTQYF.

This clonotype was recorded many times. The chain joins TRBV4-1 to TRBJ2-1; 9 positions match TRBD2. Trimming at V came to 6 bases and at J to 9 bases, leaving 9 bases not matched to a gene. Looked up from germline, CDR1 is MGHRA and CDR2 is YSYEKL. The CDR3 spans 14 residues. CDR3 sequence: CASSVAGGLGEQFF. The CDR3 DNA reads as TGCGCCAGCAGTGTGGCGGGGGGGCTTGGTGAGCAGTTCTTC.

On this clonotype itself: A much larger clonotype is one base distant, so this may be a read error. This chain joins TRBV11-2 and TRBJ2-4; 9 bases map to TRBD1. The DNA end is a closer match to TRBJ2-1, so the J assignment may be wrong. Germline V gene lookup returns CDR1 SGHAT and CDR2 FQNNGV. This CDR3 spans 14 amino acids. CDR3 in DNA: TGTGCCAGCAGCTCCGGACAGGGGCACTACGAGCAGTTCTTC. This codes for CASSSGQGHYEQFF.

The chain joins TRBV6-1 to TRBJ1-2; a weak D match, TRBD1 (6 bases). The CDR3 length is 12 residues. CDR1 MNHNS and CDR2 SASEGT come from the germline V gene. The V gene lost 3 bases and the J gene lost 7 bases, with 9 bases spanning the gap. CDR3 bases: TGTGCCAGCAGTGAGGACAGATCTGGCTACACCTTC. Protein product: CASSEDRSGYTF.

This clonotype is deemed large. The chain has TRBV7-3 and TRBJ2-1; D possibly corresponds to TRBD2 (6 bases). Germline assignment: CDR1 SGHTA and CDR2 FQGTGA. Trimming took off 2 bases at V and 0 bases at J, with 8 bases between the two ends. The CDR3 sequence is 15 residues long. CDR3 nucleotide sequence: TGTGCCAGCAGCTTACTAGCGTTCTCCTACAATGAGCAGTTCTTC. Translating it yields CASSLLAFSYNEQFF.

The chain is built from TRBV7-3 and TRBJ1-1, with unresolved D. Germline CDR1 reads SGHTA; CDR2 reads FQGTGA. Trimming removed 3 bases at V and 1 base at J, with 9 bases between. The CDR3 loop spans 14 amino acids. The CDR3 DNA reads as TGTGCCAGCAGCTTGGGCTTCGGGAACACTGAAGCTTTCTTT. Protein sequence: CASSLGFGNTEAFF.

V gene TRBV6-1 combines with J gene TRBJ2-1, with D perhaps matching TRBD1 or TRBD2 (6 bases each). The V end lost 2 bases, the J end lost 8 bases, and 10 bases lay between the germline ends. Germline loops: CDR1 MNHNS, CDR2 SASEGT. The CDR3 extends over 13 amino acids. The CDR3 DNA reads as TGTGCCAGCAGTGAAACCGGGGGCGATGAGCAGTTCTTC. Translating it yields CASSETGGDEQFF.

There are a few counts of this clonotype. Sequence at one end of the junction differs from germline and may be a read error. This sequence joins TRBV7-6 and TRBJ2-1; 9 nucleotides line up with TRBD2. This CDR3 is built from 15 residues. Germline CDR1 is SGHVS and CDR2 is FNYEAQ. CDR3 amino acids: CASSLFSGSYNEQFF. For the CDR3, the DNA is TGTGCTAGCAGCTTATTTAGCGGGAGTTACAATGAGCAGTTCTTC.

V is TRBV7-3 and J is TRBJ2-1; D gene unclear. The end of the DNA fits TRBJ1-2 better, so the J call may be wrong. Per germline, CDR1 SGHTA and CDR2 FQGTGA. This CDR3 is built from 13 residues. CDR3 nucleotide sequence: TGTGCCAGCAGCCCGGACGGGAACTATGGCTACACCTTC. Amino acids: CASSPDGNYGYTF.

This clonotype has more than one count but fewer than ten. V is TRBV6-1 and J is TRBJ2-4; TRBD2 aligns across 10 bases. The J call is doubtful: the DNA matches TRBJ2-5 better. CDR1 MNHNS and CDR2 SASEGT come from the germline V gene. The CDR3 covers 18 residues. CDR3 nucleotide sequence: TGTGCCAGCAGTGAATGGCCTAGCGGGAGCGGGATCCAAGAGACCCAGTACTTC. Amino acid sequence: CASSEWPSGSGIQETQYF.

The chain uses TRBV6-1 and TRBJ2-1; 8 bases agree with TRBD2. This CDR3 has 17 amino acids. Trimming removed 0 bases from V and 3 bases from J; junction bases left unmatched: 7. Germline V CDR1 and CDR2: MNHNS, SASEGT. CDR3 amino acids: CASSEALAGGHYNEQFF. In nucleotides, the CDR3 is TGTGCCAGCAGTGAAGCGCTCGCGGGAGGACACTACAATGAGCAGTTCTTC.

With regard to this clonotype: An end of the junction does not agree with germline; a read error may underlie this. The chain carries TRBV7-6 and TRBJ2-1, with a tentative D call TRBD1 (5 bases). CDR1 is SGHVS, CDR2 FNYEAQ, per germline. The length of the CDR3 is 15 residues. The CDR3 sequence: CASSLVRTTYNEQFF. CDR3 DNA: TGTGCTAGCAGCTTAGTAAGGACAACATACAATGAGCAGTTCTTC.